The 29 T cell receptor beta chains below were found in one sample sequenced in a study of memory CD4+ T cells and cytomegalovirus serostatus. TCRdb keeps only in-frame clones here, not all; method: immunoSEQ multiplex PCR. The sample shows some 52,000 clones, around 82% of them seen only once. Single viable CD3+CD4+CD8-CD45RO+ cells were sorted as the memory CD4+ T cells. Sequencing was done on a sample of memory CD4+ T cells from blood. The receptors derive from an adult in good health and CMV-seropositive.

V usage is TRBV5-4 and J usage is TRBJ1-2, with D uncertain. The germline V gene has CDR1 SGHNT and CDR2 YYREEE (reference sequence). Trimming took off 0 bases at V and 4 bases at J, with 13 bases between the two ends. This CDR3 comprises 15 residues. CDR3 in DNA: TGTGCCAGCAGCTTGGAAGGGTCGAGGAGCTATGGCTACACCTTC. Translating it yields CASSLEGSRSYGYTF.

This chain joins TRBV15 and TRBJ2-7; TRBD2 agrees at 9 bases. Germline V gene sequence: CDR1 LNHNV, CDR2 YYDKDF (reference sequence). Trimming removed 3 bases from V and 1 base from J; junction bases left unmatched: 7. CDR3 length: 16 residues. The CDR3 here is CATSRALAGSSYEQYF. The CDR3 nucleotides read TGTGCCACCAGCAGGGCTCTAGCGGGATCTTCCTACGAGCAGTACTTC.

V gene TRBV7-2 combines with J gene TRBJ2-5, with a tentative D call TRBD1 (7 bases). CDR1 SGHTA and CDR2 FQGNSA come from the germline V gene. Trimming pared 1 base from V and 5 bases from J, leaving 17 bases between. The CDR3 has 16 residues. The CDR3 reads CASSLVADREVETQYF. The CDR3 DNA reads as TGTGCCAGCAGCTTAGTGGCAGACAGGGAGGTGGAGACCCAGTACTTC. Combining the CDR3 with reference TRBV7-2 and TRBJ2-5 gives the whole variable domain GAGVSQSPSNKVTEKGKDVELRCDPISGHTALYWYRQSLGQGLEFLIYFQGNSAPDKSGLPSDRFSAERTGGSVSTLTIQRTQQEDSAVYLCASSLVADREVETQYFGPGTRLLVL.

This chain links TRBV9 with TRBJ1-1; D remains unclear. There are 15 residues in the CDR3. Trimming took 3 bases from V and 7 from J, leaving 19 bases between them. Germline V lookup: CDR1 SGDLS, CDR2 YYNGEE. CDR3 nucleotide sequence: TGTGCCAGCAGCGCCGGGGTCTCCCACGGCGGTGAAGCTTTCTTT. Translation: CASSAGVSHGGEAFF. Looking up the rest from reference TRBV9 and TRBJ1-1 gives the full variable domain: DSGVTQTPKHLITATGQRVTLRCSPRSGDLSVYWYQQSLDQGLQFLIQYYNGEERAKGNILERFSAQQFPDLHSELNLSSLELGDSALYFCASSAGVSHGGEAFFGQGTRLTVV.

The gene calls are TRBV14 and TRBJ2-7; D call uncertain. This CDR3 is 12 amino acids long. Germline V gives CDR1 SGHDN, CDR2 FVKESK. V lost 4 bases, J lost 2 bases, and 6 bases lay in between. In DNA form, the CDR3 reads TGTGCCAGCAGCCGCCAAGCCTACGAGCAGTACTTC. Amino acid sequence: CASSRQAYEQYF.

This clone was observed a few times. The chain couples TRBV7-2 to TRBJ1-4; no firm D call. The CDR3 consists of 17 residues. V was pared by 0 bases and J by 5 bases, with 16 bases between. Germline lookup yields CDR1 SGHTA and CDR2 FQGNSA. The CDR3 region is CASSLARRTVGNEKLFF. DNA for the CDR3: TGTGCCAGCAGCTTAGCCCGAAGGACGGTCGGAAATGAAAAACTGTTTTTT.

The J gene is TRBJ1-2, the V gene TRBV6-5; D perhaps matches TRBD1 (5 bases). Trimming stripped 2 bases from V and 6 bases from J, with 19 bases between. The germline V gene has CDR1 MNHEY and CDR2 SVGAGI. The CDR3 has 16 amino acids. The CDR3 DNA is TGTGCCAGCAGTTACCTCGATCCAGACAGAAGGGATGGCTACACCTTC. Its translation is CASSYLDPDRRDGYTF.

The CDR3 coding sequence is TGTGCCAGCAGCTTGCGGCCAGGGGGCGCGTTCGATGGCTACACCTTC. Protein product: CASSLRPGGAFDGYTF. The chain links TRBV7-2 to TRBJ1-2; 8 nucleotides align to TRBD1. V trimming: 3 bases; J trimming: 6 bases; junction bases outside the gene matches: 12. Per the germline V gene, CDR1 is SGHTA and CDR2 is FQGNSA. The CDR3 sequence is 16 residues long.

This chain uses TRBV4-1 with TRBJ1-5; possible D gene TRBD1, 5 bases. Trimming stripped 4 bases from V and 1 base from J, with 23 bases between. This CDR3 has 19 amino acids. CDR1 is MGHRA, CDR2 YSYEKL, per germline. CDR3 DNA sequence: TGCGCCAGCAGCCGCTTGGAGGGACTAACGACCCAGAGCAATCAGCCCCAGCATTTT. Protein sequence: CASSRLEGLTTQSNQPQHF.

This clone appeared once. The genes are TRBV10-1 and TRBJ2-7; D call uncertain. The CDR3 extends over 13 amino acids. Germline CDR1 WNHNN, CDR2 SYGVQD (reference sequence). The V end was cut by 3 bases, the J end by 4 bases, with 10 bases between. CDR3 loop: CASSEGGGYEQYF. The CDR3 coding sequence is TGCGCCAGCAGTGAAGGTGGTGGGTACGAGCAGTACTTC.

The chain employs TRBV7-8 and TRBJ2-3; D possibly uses TRBD1 or TRBD2 (5 bases each). CDR1 and CDR2 from the germline V gene are SGHVS and FQNEAQ. V lost 3 bases and J lost 0, with 10 bases in between. The CDR3 runs to 15 residues. CDR3 in amino acids: CASSFGGTSTDTQYF. CDR3 sequence (DNA): TGTGCCAGCAGCTTTGGGGGAACTAGCACAGATACGCAGTATTTT. Looking up the rest from reference TRBV7-8 and TRBJ2-3 gives the full variable domain: GAGVSQSPRYKVAKRGQDVALRCDPISGHVSLFWYQQALGQGPEFLTYFQNEAQLDKSGLPSDRFFAERPEGSVSTLKIQRTQQEDSAVYLCASSFGGTSTDTQYFGPGTRLTVL.

This chain joins TRBV5-6 and TRBJ2-2; D is uncertain. The CDR3 covers 16 residues. V dropped 1 base and J dropped 0 bases, with 10 bases sitting between them. Per germline, CDR1 SGHDT and CDR2 YYEEEE. This CDR3 is CASSLFETPNTGELFF. The DNA for the CDR3 is TGTGCCAGCAGCTTGTTTGAGACGCCGAACACCGGGGAGCTGTTTTTT.

The chain combines TRBV5-1 with TRBJ2-5; no definite D call. From germline, CDR1 is SGHRS and CDR2 YFSETQ. The CDR3 has 13 amino acids. The V gene lost 6 bases and the J gene lost 3 bases, with 12 bases spanning the gap. As DNA, the CDR3 is TGCGCCAGCACGACCGTCGTGGAAGAGACCCAGTACTTC. Encoded protein: CASTTVVEETQYF. Full variable domain (missing parts from reference TRBV5-1 and TRBJ2-5): KAGVTQTPRYLIKTRGQQVTLSCSPISGHRSVSWYQQTPGQGLQFLFEYFSETQRNKGNFPGRFSGRQFSNSRSEMNVSTLELGDSALYLCASTTVVEETQYFGPGTRLLVL.

The chain couples TRBV14 to TRBJ2-7; D remains ambiguous. V was trimmed by 5 bases and J by 3 bases, leaving 5 bases between them. This CDR3 is built from 11 residues. CDR1 is SGHDN and CDR2 is FVKESK in the germline V gene. The chain's CDR3 is CASSTNYEQYF. CDR3 DNA sequence: TGTGCCAGCAGCACCAACTACGAGCAGTACTTC.

The table lists this clone with a count of one. This chain joins TRBV2 and TRBJ1-1; a possible D gene is TRBD1 (6 bases). The CDR3 consists of 14 residues. Between the trimmed V and J ends, which lost 7 bases and 3 bases, there was a span of 15 bases. CDR1 SNHLY and CDR2 FYNNEI come from the germline V gene. CDR3: CASTEEGGHTEAFF. CDR3 DNA sequence: TGTGCCAGCACGGAAGAAGGGGGTCACACTGAAGCTTTCTTT.

This clone appeared a single time. This chain connects TRBV19 to TRBJ1-4; TRBD1 might be the D (6 bases). This CDR3 comprises 13 residues. Germline CDR1 is LNHDA and CDR2 is SQIVND (reference sequence). V was trimmed by 8 bases and J by 4 bases, leaving 11 bases between them. The CDR3 reads CASSGQNNEKLFF. For the CDR3, the DNA is TGTGCCAGTTCCGGACAGAATAATGAAAAACTGTTTTTT.

The chain carries TRBV5-6 and TRBJ2-1; the match to TRBD2 covers 11 bases. CDR3 length: 18 amino acids. The J segment lost 6 bases and the V segment lost 5 bases, leaving 16 bases of the junction unmatched. The germline CDR1 and CDR2 sequences are SGHDT and YYEEEE. CDR3 nucleotides: TGTGCCAGCAGTCTTCTTAAGCCGGGACTAGCGGCGCCCAATGAGCAGTTCTTC. This sequence encodes CASSLLKPGLAAPNEQFF.

This clone was observed a handful of times. V is TRBV30 and J is TRBJ1-1; D is undetermined. V lost 4 bases and J lost 4, with 19 bases in between. This CDR3 is 15 amino acids long. Germline CDR1 is GTSNPN and CDR2 is SVGIG (reference sequence). DNA for the CDR3: TGTGCCTGGAATACTCCGGGTGCAGGTGCCACTGAAGCTTTCTTT. Its protein is CAWNTPGAGATEAFF.

J is TRBJ2-2 and V is TRBV7-6, with 8 bases identical to TRBD1. V was pared by 4 bases and J by 6 bases, with 19 bases of the junction left unmatched. The CDR3 runs to 19 residues. Germline-derived CDR1 and CDR2 are SGHVS and FNYEAQ. The chain's CDR3 is CASSSRVEATGVKSGELFF. The CDR3 DNA sequence: TGTGCCAGCAGCTCCAGGGTTGAGGCGACAGGGGTGAAATCCGGGGAGCTGTTTTTT.

The chain combines TRBV6-1 with TRBJ1-6; D is unclear. CDR1 is MNHNS and CDR2 is SASEGT in the germline V gene. Trimming left V 0 bases short and J 8 bases short, with 17 bases between. This CDR3 is built from 17 residues. The DNA for the CDR3 is TGTGCCAGCAGTGAAGCGCAAGGGTCGCTGGGTGATTCACCCCTCCACTTT. Encoded protein: CASSEAQGSLGDSPLHF.

The CDR3 bases are TGTGCCAGCAGCTGGGGGGAGATGGGTGCTTTCTTT. This sequence encodes CASSWGEMGAFF. V gene TRBV7-9 combines with J gene TRBJ1-1, with D tentatively TRBD1 (5 bases). The V gene lost 4 bases and the J gene lost 11 bases, with 14 bases spanning the gap. The CDR3 length is 12 residues. Germline CDR1 is SEHNR and CDR2 is FQNEAQ (reference sequence).

This chain uses TRBV7-9 with TRBJ2-1; 9 nucleotides line up with TRBD2. Germline trimming cut 4 bases from V and 10 bases from J; bases unmatched to any gene: 14. CDR1 and CDR2 (germline): SEHNR, FQNEAQ (reference sequence). This CDR3 contains 16 residues. CDR3 DNA sequence: TGTGCCAGCAGCTCGACTGTGCGGGGGGGCCTTGAAGAGCAGTTCTTC. Translation: CASSSTVRGGLEEQFF.

J is TRBJ2-1 and V is TRBV2, with 8 bases lining up with TRBD2. V lost 6 bases, J lost 0 bases, and 4 bases stayed unmatched. The germline V gene encodes CDR1 SNHLY and CDR2 FYNNEI. The CDR3 is 15 amino acids. CDR3 bases: TGTGCCAGCAGGAAGCGGGAGAGCTCCTACAATGAGCAGTTCTTC. Protein: CASRKRESSYNEQFF.

The chain couples TRBV7-2 to TRBJ2-7, with D perhaps TRBD2 (5 bases). The CDR3 spans 12 residues. The V and J ends lost 4 bases and 7 bases respectively, with 11 bases between them. The germline V gene has CDR1 SGHTA and CDR2 FQGNSA. The CDR3, as DNA: TGTGCCAGCAGCTCCCTCGGGGTTGAGCAGTACTTC. Protein sequence: CASSSLGVEQYF.

The rearrangement joins TRBV7-9 to TRBJ1-1; possible D gene TRBD1, 5 bases. CDR1 is SEHNR and CDR2 is FQNEAQ in the germline V gene (reference sequence). CDR3 length equals 15 residues. Trimming removed 3 bases at V and 4 bases at J, with 15 bases between. This CDR3 is CASSFTGRGATEAFF. The DNA of the CDR3 is TGTGCCAGCAGCTTCACGGGGAGAGGGGCCACTGAAGCTTTCTTT.

This clone qualifies as medium-sized. The chain employs TRBV5-4 and TRBJ1-2, with 8 bases that match TRBD1. CDR3 length: 14 residues. Unmatched junction bases numbered 12, after V lost 10 bases and J lost 4 bases. From germline, CDR1 is SGHNT and CDR2 YYREEE (reference sequence). The CDR3: CADRTGRTLYGYTF. The CDR3 DNA reads TGTGCCGATCGGACAGGGCGGACTCTCTATGGCTACACCTTC.

This rearrangement joins TRBV5-6 to TRBJ2-5; D is unresolved. Trimming stripped 2 bases from V and 4 bases from J, with 9 bases between. The CDR3 contains 13 residues. Per the germline V gene, CDR1 is SGHDT and CDR2 is YYEEEE. CDR3 sequence reads: CASSFWGSETQYF. As DNA, the CDR3 is TGTGCCAGCAGCTTCTGGGGTTCAGAGACCCAGTACTTC.

The chain links TRBV7-3 to TRBJ2-1; D possibly corresponds to TRBD1 (6 bases). Per the germline V gene, CDR1 is SGHTA and CDR2 is FQGTGA. This CDR3 is built from 12 residues. Trimming cost V 5 bases and J 9 bases, with 11 bases left between them. CDR3: CASSHRVGEQFF. CDR3 nucleotides: TGTGCCAGCAGCCACAGGGTCGGTGAGCAGTTCTTC. Together with reference TRBV7-3 and TRBJ2-1, the CDR3 gives the full variable domain: GAGVSQTPSNKVTEKGKYVELRCDPISGHTALYWYRQSLGQGPEFLIYFQGTGAADDSGLPNDRFFAVRPEGSVSTLKIQRTERGDSAVYLCASSHRVGEQFFGPGTRLTVL.

The chain recombines TRBV7-8 with TRBJ2-2, with D tentatively TRBD1 (8 bases). The germline V and J ends were trimmed by 4 bases and 0 bases, with 15 bases remaining between them. CDR3 length: 17 amino acids. Germline lookup yields CDR1 SGHVS and CDR2 FQNEAQ. CDR3 coding DNA: TGTGCCAGCAGCTCCCAGGGGGCGGGGGCGAACACCGGGGAGCTGTTTTTT. As protein: CASSSQGAGANTGELFF.